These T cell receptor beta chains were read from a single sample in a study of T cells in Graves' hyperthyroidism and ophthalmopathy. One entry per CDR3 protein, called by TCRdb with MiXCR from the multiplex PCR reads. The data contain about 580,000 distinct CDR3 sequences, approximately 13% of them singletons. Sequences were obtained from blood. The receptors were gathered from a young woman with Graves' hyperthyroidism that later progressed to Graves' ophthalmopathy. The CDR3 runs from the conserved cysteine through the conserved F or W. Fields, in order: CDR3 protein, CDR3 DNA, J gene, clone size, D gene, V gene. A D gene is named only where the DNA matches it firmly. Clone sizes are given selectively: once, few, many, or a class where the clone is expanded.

CDR3aa: CASSVGTGGPETQYF; CDR3nt: TGCGCCAGCAGCGTCGGGACAGGGGGTCCGGAGACCCAGTACTTC; j_gene: TRBJ2-5; abundance: .; d_gene: TRBD1; v_gene: TRBV5-1
CDR3aa: CASSFSQTGGHPDTQYF; CDR3nt: TGTGCCAGCAGTTTTTCCCAGACAGGGGGCCACCCAGATACGCAGTATTTT; j_gene: TRBJ2-3; abundance: many; d_gene: TRBD1; v_gene: TRBV6-2/TRBV6-3
CDR3aa: CASSQVIGGNQPQHF; CDR3nt: TGTGCCAGCAGCCAAGTCATTGGGGGCAATCAGCCCCAGCATTTT; j_gene: TRBJ1-5; abundance: few; d_gene: .; v_gene: TRBV3-1
CDR3aa: CASSLAGGDVREQYF; CDR3nt: TGCGCCAGCAGCTTGGCCGGGGGGGACGTTCGCGAGCAGTACTTC; j_gene: TRBJ2-7; abundance: .; d_gene: TRBD2; v_gene: TRBV5-1
CDR3aa: CASGGETSYEQYF; CDR3nt: TGTGCCAGCGGCGGGGAGACCTCCTACGAGCAGTACTTC; j_gene: TRBJ2-7; abundance: .; d_gene: .; v_gene: TRBV27
CDR3aa: CASSPHGGGQGEQFF; CDR3nt: TGTGCCAGCAGCCCCCATGGCGGGGGGCAAGGTGAGCAGTTCTTC; j_gene: TRBJ2-1; abundance: many; d_gene: TRBD2; v_gene: TRBV7-9
CDR3aa: CASRPGLPGYNEQFF; CDR3nt: TGTGCCAGCAGGCCGGGACTCCCTGGCTACAATGAGCAGTTCTTC; j_gene: TRBJ2-1; abundance: many; d_gene: .; v_gene: TRBV12-3/TRBV12-4
CDR3aa: CASSTRRLAEAYNEQFF; CDR3nt: TGTGCCAGCAGTACCCGGAGACTAGCGGAGGCCTACAATGAGCAGTTCTTC; j_gene: TRBJ2-1; abundance: .; d_gene: TRBD2; v_gene: TRBV28
CDR3aa: CASSEAPTSNEQFF; CDR3nt: TGTGCCAGCAGTGAAGCCCCTACTTCGAATGAGCAGTTCTTC; j_gene: TRBJ2-1; abundance: many; d_gene: .; v_gene: TRBV2
CDR3aa: CATSDSGQAGPLDTQYF; CDR3nt: TGTGCCACCAGTGACAGCGGACAGGCCGGTCCCTTAGATACGCAGTATTTT; j_gene: TRBJ2-3; abundance: many; d_gene: TRBD1; v_gene: TRBV24-1
CDR3aa: CASSEERAGGTDTQYF; CDR3nt: TGCGCCAGCAGCGAGGAGCGAGCGGGAGGGACAGATACGCAGTATTTT; j_gene: TRBJ2-3; abundance: many; d_gene: TRBD2; v_gene: TRBV5-1
CDR3aa: CASSESGRAFYNEQFF; CDR3nt: TGTGCCAGCAGTGAAAGCGGGAGGGCCTTCTACAATGAGCAGTTCTTC; j_gene: TRBJ2-1; abundance: many; d_gene: TRBD2; v_gene: TRBV6-2/TRBV6-3
CDR3aa: CASRTASGANVLTF; CDR3nt: TGTGCCAGCAGGACAGCCTCTGGGGCCAACGTCCTGACTTTC; j_gene: TRBJ2-6; abundance: few; d_gene: .; v_gene: TRBV7-2
CDR3aa: CSVPDRGLGGYTF; CDR3nt: TGCAGCGTGCCCGACAGGGGTTTGGGAGGCTACACCTTC; j_gene: TRBJ1-2; abundance: .; d_gene: TRBD1; v_gene: TRBV29-1
CDR3aa: CASSLSAGAGELFF; CDR3nt: TGTGCCAGCAGTTTGTCGGCAGGGGCCGGGGAGCTGTTTTTT; j_gene: TRBJ2-2; abundance: many; d_gene: .; v_gene: TRBV12-3/TRBV12-4
CDR3aa: CAWSPGHTDTQYF; CDR3nt: TGTGCCTGGAGTCCCGGCCACACAGATACGCAGTATTTT; j_gene: TRBJ2-3; abundance: few; d_gene: .; v_gene: TRBV30
CDR3aa: CASSPVTPLAAQETQYF; CDR3nt: TGTGCCAGCAGTCCCGTCACGCCTCTAGCGGCCCAAGAGACCCAGTACTTC; j_gene: TRBJ2-5; abundance: many; d_gene: TRBD2; v_gene: TRBV28
CDR3aa: CASSKRTGTSGSDEQFF; CDR3nt: TGTGCCAGCAGTAAGAGGACCGGGACTAGCGGGAGCGATGAGCAGTTCTTC; j_gene: TRBJ2-1; abundance: many; d_gene: TRBD2; v_gene: TRBV6-1
CDR3aa: CATTEGGDVSNQPQHF; CDR3nt: TGTGCCACTACTGAAGGGGGGGACGTAAGCAATCAGCCCCAGCATTTT; j_gene: TRBJ1-5; abundance: .; d_gene: .; v_gene: TRBV6-2/TRBV6-3
CDR3aa: CATQARQGLYEQYF; CDR3nt: TGTGCCACGCAAGCTAGACAGGGCCTCTACGAGCAGTACTTC; j_gene: TRBJ2-7; abundance: many; d_gene: TRBD1; v_gene: TRBV24-1
CDR3aa: CASSEADGLAGYNEQFF; CDR3nt: TGTGCCAGCAGTGAAGCGGACGGACTAGCGGGATACAATGAGCAGTTCTTC; j_gene: TRBJ2-1; abundance: many; d_gene: TRBD2; v_gene: TRBV2
CDR3aa: CASSLQGNTIYF; CDR3nt: TGTGCCAGCAGCCTACAGGGTAACACCATATATTTT; j_gene: TRBJ1-3; abundance: many; d_gene: .; v_gene: TRBV2
CDR3aa: CASSIDVRQGATEAFF; CDR3nt: TGTGCCAGTAGTATCGATGTGAGACAGGGTGCCACTGAAGCTTTCTTT; j_gene: TRBJ1-1; abundance: many; d_gene: TRBD1; v_gene: TRBV19
CDR3aa: CATSGELAGWHELFF; CDR3nt: TGTGCCACCAGTGGGGAATTAGCGGGCTGGCATGAGCTGTTCTTC; j_gene: TRBJ2-1; abundance: few; d_gene: TRBD2; v_gene: TRBV24-1
CDR3aa: CASSFIVTEQYF; CDR3nt: TGTGCCAGCAGTTTCATAGTCACCGAGCAGTACTTC; j_gene: TRBJ2-7; abundance: many; d_gene: .; v_gene: TRBV12-3/TRBV12-4
CDR3aa: CATGAGGIYEQYF; CDR3nt: TGTGCCACCGGGGCGGGAGGCATCTACGAGCAGTACTTC; j_gene: TRBJ2-7; abundance: many; d_gene: TRBD2; v_gene: TRBV24-1
CDR3aa: CASGPIVTGELFF; CDR3nt: TGTGCTAGTGGTCCTATAGTCACCGGGGAGCTGTTTTTT; j_gene: TRBJ2-2; abundance: .; d_gene: .; v_gene: TRBV12-5
CDR3aa: CASSGLADSYEQYF; CDR3nt: TGTGCCAGCAGTGGACTAGCGGATTCCTACGAGCAGTACTTC; j_gene: TRBJ2-7; abundance: many; d_gene: TRBD2; v_gene: TRBV6-1
CDR3aa: CASGGQGARAFF; CDR3nt: TGCGCCAGCGGGGGACAGGGGGCGCGGGCTTTCTTT; j_gene: TRBJ1-1; abundance: .; d_gene: TRBD1; v_gene: TRBV5-1
CDR3aa: CASSSPSGGNDEQFF; CDR3nt: TGTGCCAGCAGCTCCCCATCCGGCGGGAATGATGAGCAGTTCTTC; j_gene: TRBJ2-1; abundance: many; d_gene: .; v_gene: TRBV6-2/TRBV6-3
CDR3aa: CAWALGFTEAFF; CDR3nt: TGTGCCTGGGCCTTAGGTTTCACTGAAGCTTTCTTT; j_gene: TRBJ1-1; abundance: .; d_gene: .; v_gene: TRBV30
CDR3aa: CASSVGTADSNQPQHF; CDR3nt: TGTGCCAGCAGCGTAGGAACAGCTGATAGCAATCAGCCCCAGCATTTT; j_gene: TRBJ1-5; abundance: .; d_gene: .; v_gene: TRBV9
CDR3aa: CASSFFGGSTDTQYF; CDR3nt: TGTGCCAGCAGTTTCTTCGGGGGTAGCACAGATACGCAGTATTTT; j_gene: TRBJ2-3; abundance: many; d_gene: .; v_gene: TRBV12-3/TRBV12-4
CDR3aa: CASSPLRDNSYEQYF; CDR3nt: TGTGCCAGCAGCCCACTCCGGGACAACTCCTACGAGCAGTACTTC; j_gene: TRBJ2-7; abundance: many; d_gene: .; v_gene: TRBV7-9
CDR3aa: CASSPRTGETEAFF; CDR3nt: TGTGCCAGCAGCCCAAGAACAGGGGAGACTGAAGCTTTCTTT; j_gene: TRBJ1-1; abundance: few; d_gene: TRBD1; v_gene: TRBV11-2
CDR3aa: CASTFGWQDSYEQYF; CDR3nt: TGTGCCAGCACTTTTGGTTGGCAGGACTCCTACGAGCAGTACTTC; j_gene: TRBJ2-7; abundance: few; d_gene: .; v_gene: TRBV6-1
CDR3aa: CASRGLTDTQYF; CDR3nt: TGTGCCAGCAGGGGACTCACAGATACGCAGTATTTT; j_gene: TRBJ2-3; abundance: few; d_gene: .; v_gene: TRBV7-9
CDR3aa: CSVALLAGDYEQYF; CDR3nt: TGCAGCGTAGCTTTACTAGCGGGAGACTACGAGCAGTACTTC; j_gene: TRBJ2-7; abundance: many; d_gene: TRBD2; v_gene: TRBV29-1
CDR3aa: CASSADPGGYTF; CDR3nt: TGTGCCAGTAGTGCCGACCCCGGCGGCTACACCTTC; j_gene: TRBJ1-2; abundance: many; d_gene: .; v_gene: TRBV19
CDR3aa: CASSRRGLYNEQFF; CDR3nt: TGTGCCAGTAGTAGAAGGGGACTGTACAATGAGCAGTTCTTC; j_gene: TRBJ2-1; abundance: .; d_gene: .; v_gene: TRBV19
CDR3aa: CASSLGWAHSYEQYF; CDR3nt: TGTGCCAGCAGCTTGGGGTGGGCCCACTCCTACGAGCAGTACTTC; j_gene: TRBJ2-7; abundance: .; d_gene: .; v_gene: TRBV5-6